The rows below give T cell receptor beta chains drawn from one sample of a study of cytomegalovirus exposure and HLA in healthy donors. This table comes from immunoSEQ multiplex PCR, and its TCRdb copy is limited to in-frame clones, with some not included. In the table there are 140,000 to 150,000 clones, around 93% of which are singletons. Sequenced material: PBMCs. Receptor source: a man aged 18 to 29 in good health and CMV-seropositive. Each CDR3 is given with its conserved first and last residue. D genes are given only for firm matches. Expanded clones get a size class; other rows say once, few or many, or leave the size out.

clone_size	d_call	v_call	j_call	cdr3_nt	cdr3_aa
.	TRBD2	TRBV6-1	TRBJ2-1	TGTGCCAGCAGTCCTAGGACTAGCAGGGATGAGCAGTTCTTC	CASSPRTSRDEQFF
.	.	TRBV2	TRBJ1-5	TGTGCCAGCAGTGATGGCCTGGTGACGGCGGGGCCCCAGCATTTT	CASSDGLVTAGPQHF
.	TRBD2	TRBV5-1	TRBJ2-5	TGCGCCAGCAGACTAGCGGGAGTTTCACAAGAGACCCAGTACTTC	CASRLAGVSQETQYF
.	TRBD1	TRBV19	TRBJ1-3	TGTGCCAGTAGTACAGGGGGCGCCTCTGGAAACACCATATATTTT	CASSTGGASGNTIYF
.	TRBD2	TRBV27	TRBJ2-7	TGTGCCAGCACATCGAGGACCTCGCGGGAGGTATCCTACGAGCAGTACTTC	CASTSRTSREVSYEQYF
.	.	TRBV29-1	TRBJ2-1	TGCAGCGCCGGGACTTTCTACAATGAGCAGTTCTTC	CSAGTFYNEQFF
.	TRBD2	TRBV5-4	TRBJ2-1	TGTGCCAGCCGTCCGGGACTAGCGCTTTCTCGCTCCTACAATGAGCAGTTCTTC	CASRPGLALSRSYNEQFF
.	.	TRBV7-3	TRBJ1-1	TGTGCCAGCAGTTCCCCAGGGGTCACTGAAGCTTTCTTT	CASSSPGVTEAFF
.	.	TRBV5-8	TRBJ2-1	TGTGCCAGCAGCTTGGTGGCCCCCGGGATATACAATGAGCAGTTCTTC	CASSLVAPGIYNEQFF
once	TRBD2	TRBV27	TRBJ2-7	TGTGCCAGCAGTTTATCAGGGACTAGCGGACCCTACGAGCAGTACTTC	CASSLSGTSGPYEQYF
.	.	TRBV15	TRBJ2-3	TGTGCCACCAGCAGAGACGATCGACAGGTCCAGGGAGATACGCAGTATTTT	CATSRDDRQVQGDTQYF
.	TRBD2	TRBV18	TRBJ2-5	TGTGCCAGCTCACTCCTGGCGGGAGGGTACCAAGAGACCCAGTACTTC	CASSLLAGGYQETQYF
.	.	TRBV10-2	TRBJ2-7	TGCGCCAGCATATCCCCCGGGTCATACGAGCAGTACTTC	CASISPGSYEQYF
once	.	TRBV2	TRBJ1-4	TGTGCCAGCAGTGAAATAGATGAAAAACTGTTTTTT	CASSEIDEKLFF
once	TRBD1	TRBV19	TRBJ2-7	TGTGCCAGTAGTATATCCCTGACAGGGTTGTCGGCCGAGCAGTACTTC	CASSISLTGLSAEQYF
.	TRBD2	TRBV10-2	TRBJ2-1	TGCGCCAGCAGTCGGCGCGGGAGGGCCAATAATGAGCAGTTCTTC	CASSRRGRANNEQFF
.	.	TRBV5-1	TRBJ2-3	TGCGCCAGCAGCTTGGGTGACGGGACAGATACGCAGTATTTT	CASSLGDGTDTQYF
.	.	TRBV27	TRBJ1-1	TGTGCCAGCAGTTTCTTGGGGGCGTTGGACACTGAAGCTTTCTTT	CASSFLGALDTEAFF
.	.	TRBV5-8	TRBJ2-7	TGTGCCAGCAGCTACTATAGCTCCTACGAGCAGTACTTC	CASSYYSSYEQYF
.	.	TRBV19	TRBJ1-2	TGTGCCAGTAGGACAGGCCCTACGGAGGGCTACACCTTC	CASRTGPTEGYTF
.	.	TRBV2	TRBJ2-7	TGTGCCAGCAGTGAAGATCCAGTCTCCTACGAGCAGTACTTC	CASSEDPVSYEQYF
.	TRBD1	TRBV4-1	TRBJ1-5	TGCGCCAGCAGCAGAATTGGGACAGCCGATCAGCCCCAGCATTTT	CASSRIGTADQPQHF
.	.	TRBV5-1	TRBJ2-3	TGCGCCAGCAGCTTGGCCGTAGGGGTCGCAGATACGCAGTATTTT	CASSLAVGVADTQYF
.	TRBD1	TRBV11-1	TRBJ2-2	TGTGCCAGCAGCTTGGGACAGGTTAACACCGGGGAGCTGTTTTTT	CASSLGQVNTGELFF
.	TRBD1	TRBV2	TRBJ1-1	TGTGCCAGCAGTGTCCAAGGGGGCAGGTCGAACACTGAAGCTTTCTTT	CASSVQGGRSNTEAFF
.	TRBD1	TRBV27	TRBJ2-3	TGTGCCAGCAAGAGACAGGGGGGATCAGATACGCAGTATTTT	CASKRQGGSDTQYF
.	.	TRBV2	TRBJ2-3	TGTGCCAGCTACGGAGCGAGTCACACAGATACGCAGTATTTT	CASYGASHTDTQYF
.	.	TRBV7-3	TRBJ2-1	TGTGCCAGCAGCTCCGGACATTACAATGAGCAGTTCTTC	CASSSGHYNEQFF
.	TRBD1	TRBV7-9	TRBJ1-1	TGTGCCAGCCGAAGACAGGGAGACACTGAAGCTTTCTTT	CASRRQGDTEAFF
once	.	TRBV28	TRBJ1-2	TGTGCCAGCAGTTTTCTCGCTAACTATGGCTACACCTTC	CASSFLANYGYTF
.	.	TRBV18	TRBJ1-6	TGTGCCAGCTCACCTTCGACTGGTTGGGATTCACCCCTCCACTTT	CASSPSTGWDSPLHF
.	.	TRBV14	TRBJ2-7	TGTGCCAGCAGCCAAGATAGAGACAGTGTGGAGTACTTC	CASSQDRDSVEYF
.	.	TRBV27	TRBJ2-5	TGTGCCAGCAGTTTACAGGGGGGAGAGACCCAGTACTTC	CASSLQGGETQYF
.	TRBD1	TRBV19	TRBJ1-2	TGTGCCAGTAGTCGACAGGGGATGGAGGGCTACACCTTC	CASSRQGMEGYTF
.	TRBD2	TRBV5-4	TRBJ2-1	TGTGCCAGCAGCCCGACTAGCCAACGGCACAATGAGCAGTTCTTC	CASSPTSQRHNEQFF
.	.	TRBV2	TRBJ2-5	TGTGCCAGCAACCCAACAGGGTTAGAGACCCAGTACTTC	CASNPTGLETQYF
once	TRBD1	TRBV18	TRBJ2-7	TGTGCCAGCTCTCCCGGGACAGAATACGAGCAGTACTTC	CASSPGTEYEQYF
.	.	TRBV7-2	TRBJ2-2	TGTGCCAGCAGCTTTAGGACTACCGGGGAGCTGTTTTTT	CASSFRTTGELFF
.	.	TRBV28	TRBJ2-5	TGTGCCAGCAGTTTACAGTGGACCCAGTACTTC	CASSLQWTQYF
.	.	TRBV5-4	TRBJ1-1	TGTGCCAGCAGCTTGGCGCGGGGGCCTGAAGCTTTCTTT	CASSLARGPEAFF
.	TRBD1	TRBV2	TRBJ2-3	TGTGCCAGCAGCCATACCCGGACAGGTGGGGGCACAGATACGCAGTATTTT	CASSHTRTGGGTDTQYF
.	TRBD2	TRBV4-2	TRBJ2-7	TGTGCCAGCAGCCAAGATCTTCGCGGGAGATTGTACGAGCAGTACTTC	CASSQDLRGRLYEQYF
.	TRBD2	TRBV7-9	TRBJ2-7	TGTGCCAGCAGCTCGCAAACTAGCGGGCCCTACGAGCAGTACTTC	CASSSQTSGPYEQYF
.	TRBD1	TRBV5-1	TRBJ2-3	TGCGCCAGCTCGGGACAGGGTGGCACAGATACGCAGTATTTT	CASSGQGGTDTQYF
.	.	TRBV28	TRBJ1-3	TGTGCCAGCAGTTTATACAGGTCCTCTGGAAACACCATATATTTT	CASSLYRSSGNTIYF